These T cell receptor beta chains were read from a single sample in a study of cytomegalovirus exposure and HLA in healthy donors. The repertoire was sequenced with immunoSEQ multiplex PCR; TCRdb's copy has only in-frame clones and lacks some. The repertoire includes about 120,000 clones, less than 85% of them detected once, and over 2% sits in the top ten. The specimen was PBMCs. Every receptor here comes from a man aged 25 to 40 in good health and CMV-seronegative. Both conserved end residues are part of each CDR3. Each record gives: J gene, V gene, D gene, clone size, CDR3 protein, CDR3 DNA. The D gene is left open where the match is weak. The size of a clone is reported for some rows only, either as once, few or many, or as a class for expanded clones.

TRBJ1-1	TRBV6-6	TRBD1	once	CASSSTQTGTNTEAFF	TGTGCCAGCAGTTCGACTCAGACAGGGACGAACACTGAAGCTTTCTTT
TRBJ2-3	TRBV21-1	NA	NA	CALGGGPGAGTDTQYF	TGTGCCCTAGGGGGGGGTCCGGGCGCTGGCACAGATACGCAGTATTTT
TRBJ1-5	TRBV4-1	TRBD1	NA	CASSQEDRGGNQPQHF	TGCGCCAGCAGCCAAGAAGACAGGGGGGGCAATCAGCCCCAGCATTTT
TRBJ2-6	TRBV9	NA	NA	CASSVRGDIGFSGANVLTF	TGTGCCAGCAGCGTTCGGGGGGACATAGGCTTTTCTGGGGCCAACGTCCTGACTTTC
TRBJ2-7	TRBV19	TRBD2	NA	CASSVTSGSYEQYF	TGTGCCAGTAGTGTGACTAGCGGGTCCTACGAGCAGTACTTC
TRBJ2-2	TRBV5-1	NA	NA	CASSLLGGGNGELFF	TGCGCCAGCAGCTTGCTGGGCGGGGGCAATGGGGAGCTGTTTTTT
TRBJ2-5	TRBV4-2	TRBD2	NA	CASSQGPRTSGRGETQYF	TGTGCCAGCAGCCAAGGGCCAAGGACTAGCGGGAGAGGAGAGACCCAGTACTTC
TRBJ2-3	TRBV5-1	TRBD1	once	CASSLGDRVDTDTQYF	TGCGCCAGCAGCTTGGGTGACAGGGTGGACACAGATACGCAGTATTTT
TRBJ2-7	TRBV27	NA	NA	CASSNSRFSYEQYF	TGTGCCAGCAGTAACTCCAGGTTTTCGTACGAGCAGTACTTC
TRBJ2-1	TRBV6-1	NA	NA	CASSTELGPYNEQFF	TGTGCCAGCAGTACGGAGTTGGGTCCCTACAATGAGCAGTTCTTC
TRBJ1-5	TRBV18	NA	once	CASSPERGASQPQHF	TGTGCCAGCTCACCAGAACGGGGGGCGAGTCAGCCCCAGCATTTT
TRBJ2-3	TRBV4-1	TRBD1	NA	CASSQVLTGGDTQYF	TGCGCCAGCAGCCAAGTTTTGACAGGGGGAGATACGCAGTATTTT
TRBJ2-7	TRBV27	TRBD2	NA	CASTGTSDYEQYF	TGTGCCAGCACCGGGACTAGCGACTACGAGCAGTACTTC
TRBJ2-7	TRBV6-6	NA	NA	CASTFTDYYSSYEQYF	TGTGCCAGCACTTTTACCGACTATTATAGCTCCTACGAGCAGTACTTC
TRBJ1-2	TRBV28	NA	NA	CASRSGQNYGYTF	TGTGCCAGCAGGTCGGGACAAAACTATGGCTACACCTTC
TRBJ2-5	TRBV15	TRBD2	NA	CATGRGLTSGPWSQYF	TGTGCCACCGGCAGGGGCTTGACTAGCGGGCCATGGAGCCAGTACTTC
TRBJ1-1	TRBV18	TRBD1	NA	CASSPDRVITEAFF	TGTGCCAGCTCACCCGACAGGGTGATCACTGAAGCTTTCTTT
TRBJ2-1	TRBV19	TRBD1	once	CASSRDRDIYNEQFF	TGTGCCAGTAGTAGAGACAGGGACATCTACAATGAGCAGTTCTTC
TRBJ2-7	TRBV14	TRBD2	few	CASSQGGLAGDRYEQSF	TGTGCCAGCAGCCAAGGTGGACTAGCGGGAGACCGCTACGAGCAGTCCTTC
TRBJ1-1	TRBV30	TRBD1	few	CAWSLWTGRTEAFF	TGTGCCTGGAGCCTTTGGACAGGACGGACTGAAGCTTTCTTT
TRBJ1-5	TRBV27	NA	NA	CASSLSGGRSDQPQHF	TGTGCCAGCAGTTTATCGGGGGGACGGTCCGATCAGCCCCAGCATTTT
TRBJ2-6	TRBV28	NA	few	CASTFSGANVLPF	TGTGCCAGCACGTTCTCTGGGGCCAACGTCCTGCCTTTC
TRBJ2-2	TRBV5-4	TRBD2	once	CASSTGLAGTGELFF	TGTGCCAGCAGCACGGGACTAGCGGGTACCGGGGAGCTGTTTTTT
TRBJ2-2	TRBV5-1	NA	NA	CASTSQGGTGELFF	TGCGCCAGCACGTCGCAGGGGGGCACCGGGGAGCTGTTTTTT
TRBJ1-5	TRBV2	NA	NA	CASSGEGAYSNQPQHF	TGTGCCAGCAGTGGGGAGGGAGCCTATAGCAATCAGCCCCAGCATTTT
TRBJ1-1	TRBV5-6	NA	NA	CASSLGTGNTEAFF	TGTGCCAGCAGCTTGGGTACTGGGAACACTGAAGCTTTCTTT